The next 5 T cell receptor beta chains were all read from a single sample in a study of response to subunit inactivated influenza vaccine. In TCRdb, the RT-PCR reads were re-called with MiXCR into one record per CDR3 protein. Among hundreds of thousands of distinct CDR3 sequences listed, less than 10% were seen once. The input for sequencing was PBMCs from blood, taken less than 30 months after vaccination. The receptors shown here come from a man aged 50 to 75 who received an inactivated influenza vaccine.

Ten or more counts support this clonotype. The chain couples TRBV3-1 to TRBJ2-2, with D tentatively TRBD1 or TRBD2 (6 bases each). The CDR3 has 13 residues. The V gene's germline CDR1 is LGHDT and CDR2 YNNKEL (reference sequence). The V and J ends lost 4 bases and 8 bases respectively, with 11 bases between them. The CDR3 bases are TGTGCCAGCAGCCCCCGGGGGCCGGGGGAGCTGTTTTTT. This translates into CASSPRGPGELFF.

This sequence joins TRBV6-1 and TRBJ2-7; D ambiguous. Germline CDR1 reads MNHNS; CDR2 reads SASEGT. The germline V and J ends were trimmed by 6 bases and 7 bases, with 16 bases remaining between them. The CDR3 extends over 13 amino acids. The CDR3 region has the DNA TGTGCCAGCAGCCACGCGCTATTTGGAGAGCAGTACTTC. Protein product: CASSHALFGEQYF.

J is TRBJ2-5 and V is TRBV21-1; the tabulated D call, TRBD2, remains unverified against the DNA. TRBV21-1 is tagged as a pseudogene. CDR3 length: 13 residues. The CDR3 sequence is CASSKPGQSGKYF. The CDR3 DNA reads TGTGCCAGCAGCAAACCCGGACAGAGCGGGAAGTACTTC.

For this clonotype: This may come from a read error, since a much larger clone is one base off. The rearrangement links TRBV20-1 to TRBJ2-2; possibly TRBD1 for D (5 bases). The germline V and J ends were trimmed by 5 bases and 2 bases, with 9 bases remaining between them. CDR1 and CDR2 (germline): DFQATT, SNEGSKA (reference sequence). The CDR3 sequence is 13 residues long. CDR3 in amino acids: CSAWGLNTGELFF. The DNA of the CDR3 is TGCAGTGCTTGGGGCCTTAACACCGGGGAGCTGTTTTTT.

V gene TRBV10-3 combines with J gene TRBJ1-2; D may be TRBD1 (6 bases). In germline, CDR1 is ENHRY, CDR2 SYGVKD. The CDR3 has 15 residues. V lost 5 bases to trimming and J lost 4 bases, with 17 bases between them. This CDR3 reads CAISRTEPKTYGYTF. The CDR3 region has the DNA TGTGCCATCAGTAGGACAGAACCCAAAACCTATGGCTACACCTTC.